This TCR beta chain was identified in a study of cytomegalovirus exposure and HLA in healthy donors. The study ran its PCR with 60 Vbeta and 13 Jbeta primers. This table comes from immunoSEQ multiplex PCR, and its TCRdb copy is limited to in-frame clones, with some not included. Here the sample spans about 130,000 clones, about 8.9% being singletons. This clone was seen more than once but under ten times. The junction differs from germline at one of its ends, possibly a read error. The source of this sequence is a man aged 50-60 years in good health and CMV-seronegative. Material: PBMCs.

This chain's CDR3 is CASSTRDRENQHQHF. The DNA for the CDR3 is TGTGCCAGCTCAACCCGGGACAGGGAGAATCAGCACCAGCATTTT. This chain links TRBV18 with TRBJ1-5, with TRBD1 matching over 9 bases. Germline-derived CDR1 and CDR2 are KGHSH and LQKENI. The CDR3 totals 15 residues.